A single sample is the source of the 21 T cell receptor beta chains below, sequenced in a study of CD8+ T cells in alopecia areata. Reverse transcription of extracted RNA yielded cDNA, which provided the sequencing template. TCRdb's copy holds only in-frame clones and misses some; the assay was immunoSEQ multiplex PCR. The data hold about 70,000 clones, with approximately 43% observed a single time. Sequenced here: CD8+ T cells sorted from blood, sampled at week 0. The source of these receptors is a human donor with alopecia areata.

The chain joins TRBV29-1 to TRBJ2-1; 9 nucleotides align to TRBD1. Germline V gene lookup returns CDR1 SQVTM and CDR2 ANQGSEA. V lost 4 bases to trimming and J lost 9 bases; unmatched junction nucleotides: 10. The length of the CDR3 is 14 residues. CDR3 nucleotide sequence: TGCAGCGTTGCGCCGGGACAGGGTATTTTTGAGCAGTTCTTC. Translating it yields CSVAPGQGIFEQFF.

The rearrangement links TRBV4-3 to TRBJ2-5; 8 bases match TRBD1. There are 13 residues in the CDR3. The junction had 3 bases not matched to a gene; V was cut back by 4 bases and J by 5 bases. Looked up from germline, CDR1 is LGHNA and CDR2 is YSLEER. The CDR3 sequence: CASSPRQGETQYF. The CDR3 nucleotides read TGCGCCAGCAGCCCCCGACAGGGGGAGACCCAGTACTTC.

On this clone itself: A far larger clone is one nucleotide away, so this likely arose from a read error. The V gene is TRBV28, the J gene TRBJ2-7; no reliable D call. CDR3 length: 12 amino acids. V lost 6 bases and J lost 0, with 6 bases in between. The germline V gene has CDR1 MDHEN and CDR2 SYDVKM. CDR3 region: CASSPSSYEQYF. Here the CDR3 DNA reads TGTGCCAGCAGCCCCAGCTCCTACGAGCAGTACTTC.

This clone was counted between two and nine times. The chain recombines TRBV14 with TRBJ2-2; D possibly corresponds to TRBD1 (5 bases). V gave up 6 bases and J gave up 7 bases, with 9 bases separating them. CDR1 SGHDN and CDR2 FVKESK come from the germline V gene. CDR3 length equals 12 residues. The DNA of the CDR3 is TGTGCCAGCAGACAACAGGTCGGGGAGCTGTTTTTT. Translating it yields CASRQQVGELFF.

This clone was picked up a small number of times. This chain connects TRBV19 to TRBJ2-1; D not resolved. Germline loops: CDR1 LNHDA, CDR2 SQIVND (reference sequence). Trimming removed 7 bases at V and 4 bases at J, with 11 bases between. This CDR3 spans 13 amino acids. In DNA, the CDR3 is TGTGCCAGTACAATTGGACCTTACAATGAGCAGTTCTTC. This sequence encodes CASTIGPYNEQFF. The entire variable domain, with the rest obtained from reference TRBV19 and TRBJ2-1, is as follows: DGGITQSPKYLFRKEGQNVTLSCEQNLNHDAMYWYRQDPGQGLRLIYYSQIVNDFQKGDIAEGYSVSREKKESFPLTVTSAQKNPTAFYLCASTIGPYNEQFFGPGTRLTVL.

The CDR3 bases are TGCAGCGTCGGCACAGTGAACTATGGCTACACCTTC. It specifies CSVGTVNYGYTF. The chain joins TRBV29-1 to TRBJ1-2, with D unclear. Germline assignment: CDR1 SQVTM and CDR2 ANQGSEA. The CDR3 runs 12 residues. V was shortened by 6 bases and J by 2 bases, with 10 bases between the two germline ends.

This chain uses TRBV7-9 with TRBJ1-2, with a possible D match to TRBD1 (5 bases). Trimming took off 1 base at V and 3 bases at J, with 9 bases between the two ends. The CDR3 covers 14 residues. CDR1 is SEHNR and CDR2 is FQNEAQ in the germline V gene (reference sequence). CDR3 bases: TGTGCCAGCAGCTTAGGGGGCGCGTACTATGGCTACACCTTC. Protein product: CASSLGGAYYGYTF.

In DNA form, the CDR3 reads TGTGCCAGCAGTGAAAATCGTTCGAGGAATAACATTCAGTACTTC. This codes for CASSENRSRNNIQYF. The chain has TRBV6-1 and TRBJ2-4; D uncertain. Germline-derived CDR1 and CDR2 are MNHNS and SASEGT. Deletions cut 2 bases from V and 7 bases from J, with 15 bases between. This CDR3 has 15 amino acids.

This clone came up a few times. The rearrangement links TRBV5-6 to TRBJ2-5, with no clear D. Germline V gene data show CDR1 as SGHDT and CDR2 as YYEEEE. Between the trimmed V and J ends, which lost 10 bases and 5 bases, there was a span of 18 bases. The CDR3 has 13 residues. CDR3 amino acids: CASSITPVETQYF. For the CDR3, the DNA is TGTGCCTCTTCCATTACCCCCGTGGAGACCCAGTACTTC.

V gene TRBV4-1 combines with J gene TRBJ2-1; tentative D call: TRBD2 (6 bases). V lost 0 bases, J lost 9 bases, and 9 bases lay in between. The CDR3 length is 13 residues. CDR1 and CDR2 from the germline V gene are MGHRA and YSYEKL. The CDR3 protein is CASSQERGIEQFF. DNA for the CDR3: TGCGCCAGCAGCCAAGAACGCGGGATTGAGCAGTTCTTC.

The V and J genes are TRBV7-3 and TRBJ2-2; the D gene is possibly TRBD1 (6 bases). V lost 4 bases, J lost 5 bases, and 14 bases lay in between. There are 15 residues in the CDR3. The V gene's germline CDR1 is SGHTA and CDR2 FQGTGA. The CDR3 coding sequence is TGTGCCAGCAGCTCCCACCCACAGGGTACCGGGGAGCTGTTTTTT. Translated, it gives CASSSHPQGTGELFF.

This clone was seen more than once but under ten times. The CDR3, as DNA: TGCGCCAGCAGCCAAGATAGTTCCTCCTCCTACGAGCAGTACTTC. Residues: CASSQDSSSSYEQYF. This chain uses TRBV4-1 with TRBJ2-7; D is uncertain. V was shortened by 0 bases and J by 0 bases, with 9 bases between the two germline ends. Germline CDR1 MGHRA, CDR2 YSYEKL. CDR3 length equals 15 residues.

The chain links TRBV9 to TRBJ2-5, with 9 bases that match TRBD2. There are 15 residues in the CDR3. Germline trimming cut 3 bases from V and 1 base from J; bases unmatched to any gene: 4. Germline lookup yields CDR1 SGDLS and CDR2 YYNGEE. Here the CDR3 reads CASSEGTSSQETQYF. CDR3 DNA sequence: TGTGCCAGCAGCGAAGGGACTAGCAGCCAAGAGACCCAGTACTTC. Looking up the rest from reference TRBV9 and TRBJ2-5 gives the full variable domain: DSGVTQTPKHLITATGQRVTLRCSPRSGDLSVYWYQQSLDQGLQFLIQYYNGEERAKGNILERFSAQQFPDLHSELNLSSLELGDSALYFCASSEGTSSQETQYFGPGTRLLVL.

This clone was counted between two and nine times. J is TRBJ2-3 and V is TRBV14; D is ambiguous. CDR3 length equals 14 residues. V was cut by 4 bases and J by 4 bases, with 12 bases left in between. Germline V CDR1 and CDR2: SGHDN, FVKESK. The CDR3 DNA is TGTGCCAGCAGCCCGGACGCTCCCCCAGATACGCAGTATTTT. Its protein product is CASSPDAPPDTQYF.

The gene calls are TRBV7-9 and TRBJ1-1; D ambiguous. The CDR3 consists of 13 residues. Germline CDR1 and CDR2: SEHNR and FQNEAQ (reference sequence). Trimming removed 1 base from V and 4 bases from J, with 7 bases in between. The CDR3 region is CASSLGGPTEAFF. The CDR3 bases are TGTGCCAGCAGCTTAGGAGGGCCCACTGAAGCTTTCTTT. Full variable domain (missing parts from reference TRBV7-9 and TRBJ1-1): DTGVSQNPRHKITKRGQNVTFRCDPISEHNRLYWYRQTLGQGPEFLTYFQNEAQLEKSRLLSDRFSAERPKGSFSTLEIQRTEQGDSAMYLCASSLGGPTEAFFGQGTRLTVV.

The chain combines TRBV10-3 with TRBJ2-3; a possible D gene is TRBD1 (5 bases). CDR3 length: 12 amino acids. Trimming left V 8 bases short and J 6 bases short, with 12 bases between. CDR1 and CDR2 (germline): ENHRY, SYGVKD. DNA for the CDR3: TGTGCCATCGGGGCCCCCGTGGATACGCAGTATTTT. Translation gives CAIGAPVDTQYF.

The genes are TRBV4-1 and TRBJ2-1; TRBD2 agrees at 10 bases. Germline V gene data show CDR1 as MGHRA and CDR2 as YSYEKL. The CDR3 totals 15 residues. The trim removed 4 bases at V and 8 bases at J, leaving 8 bases unmatched. The CDR3 here is CASSPPVAGGYEQFF. The CDR3 DNA is TGCGCCAGCAGCCCCCCAGTAGCGGGAGGTTATGAGCAGTTCTTC.

This clone has a count of ten or more. The chain has TRBV6-4 and TRBJ2-7; D gene unclear. V lost 6 bases and J 2 bases, leaving 17 bases between the germline ends. Germline CDR1 reads MRHNA; CDR2 reads SNTAGT. CDR3 length: 15 amino acids. The DNA of the CDR3 is TGTGCCAGCAGCCCCCAAGGCGGCTCGGCCTACGAGCAGTACTTC. Protein: CASSPQGGSAYEQYF.

The chain joins TRBV9 to TRBJ2-5; D may correspond to TRBD1 or TRBD2 (5 bases each). CDR1 SGDLS and CDR2 YYNGEE come from the germline V gene. This CDR3 spans 14 amino acids. Trimming cost V 4 bases and J 7 bases, with 17 bases left between them. The CDR3 bases are TGTGCCAGCAGCAACACAGGACTCCAGGGGACCCAGTACTTC. This translates into CASSNTGLQGTQYF.

This clone was recorded only once. The chain joins TRBV6-7 to TRBJ2-7, with D tentatively TRBD1 (6 bases). TRBV6-7 is an ORF, with its function uncertain. This CDR3 has 19 residues. V was cut by 2 bases and J by 4 bases, with 27 bases left in between. CDR3 nucleotides: TGTGCCAGCAGTTACGCGGCCAGGGGATTGACCGCCCAGGTTTACGAGCAGTACTTC. Amino acid sequence: CASSYAARGLTAQVYEQYF.

The chain carries TRBV29-1 and TRBJ2-5, with D perhaps matching TRBD2 (5 bases). The germline V gene encodes CDR1 SQVTM and CDR2 ANQGSEA. CDR3 length equals 12 residues. Trimming shortened V by 6 bases and J by 2 bases, and 10 bases separated the two germline ends. The CDR3 here is CSVNSVQETQYF. The CDR3 DNA follows: TGCAGCGTCAATAGCGTTCAAGAGACCCAGTACTTC.